This TCR beta chain was captured in a study of Tregs in tolerant kidney transplant recipients. This CDR3 is 15 amino acids long. The ends lost 2 bases at V and 1 base at J; junction bases unmatched: 6. Germline V gene lookup returns CDR1 SGHRS and CDR2 YFSETQ. Method: immunoSEQ multiplex PCR; TCRdb's copy keeps in-frame clones and lacks some. The profile covers under 50,000 clones, with 91% appearing a single time and 0.6% to 0.7% taken by the ten largest. This sequence was found in a human donor in good health. The source material was Tregs from blood. The gene calls are TRBV5-1 and TRBJ2-7; 7 bases match TRBD2. The CDR3 reads CASSFWAGESYEQYF. The CDR3 DNA reads TGCGCCAGCAGCTTTTGGGCGGGGGAGTCCTACGAGCAGTACTTC.